This TCR beta chain was obtained from a study of cytomegalovirus exposure and HLA in healthy donors. Whole-study results and caveats: Presence/absence analyses treated sequencing depth as roughly uniform across donors. V- and J-gene trimming in TCR beta was tied to a missense DCLRE1C variant by an analysis performed later. Altogether, more than 150 TCR beta chains were recorded as cytomegalovirus-associated.

Points on this clone: Its specificity is unknown.

The V gene end was trimmed by 5 bases and the J gene end by 3 bases; junction bases not matched to a gene: 8. The CDR3 consists of 15 residues. CDR1 and CDR2 (germline): SGHAT, FQNNGV. PCR employed 60 Vbeta and 13 Jbeta primers. Clones were read by immunoSEQ multiplex PCR, and TCRdb kept only the in-frame ones, dropping some. The sample comprises 150,000 to 200,000 clones, approximately 88% of which are singletons, and around 1.4% rests with the top ten. All donors participated as healthy donors of bone marrow. Sequenced sample: PBMCs. The V gene is TRBV11-2, the J gene TRBJ1-1, with TRBD1 matching 8 bases. This TCR came from a woman under 30 in good health and CMV-seronegative. CDR3 sequence reads: CASSPRTGSYTEAFF. CDR3 nucleotide sequence: TGTGCCAGCAGCCCGAGGACAGGGAGTTACACTGAAGCTTTCTTT.